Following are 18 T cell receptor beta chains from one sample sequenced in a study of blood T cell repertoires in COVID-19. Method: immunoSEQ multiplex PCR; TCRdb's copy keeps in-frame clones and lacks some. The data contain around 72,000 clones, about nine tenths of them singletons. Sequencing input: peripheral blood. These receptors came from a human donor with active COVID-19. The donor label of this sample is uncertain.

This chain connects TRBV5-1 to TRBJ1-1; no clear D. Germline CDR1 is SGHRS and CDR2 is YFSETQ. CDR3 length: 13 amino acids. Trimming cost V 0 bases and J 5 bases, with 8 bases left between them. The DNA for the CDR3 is TGCGCCAGCAGCTTGGAGAGGTTTACTGAAGCTTTCTTT. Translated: CASSLERFTEAFF.

The CDR3 bases are TGTGCCATCAGTGGGGGGGACACTGAAGCTTTCTTT. It specifies CAISGGDTEAFF. This sequence joins TRBV10-3 and TRBJ1-1; the D gene is possibly TRBD1 (5 bases). This CDR3 spans 12 amino acids. V was shortened by 4 bases and J by 3 bases, with 6 bases between the two germline ends. CDR1 and CDR2 (germline): ENHRY, SYGVKD.

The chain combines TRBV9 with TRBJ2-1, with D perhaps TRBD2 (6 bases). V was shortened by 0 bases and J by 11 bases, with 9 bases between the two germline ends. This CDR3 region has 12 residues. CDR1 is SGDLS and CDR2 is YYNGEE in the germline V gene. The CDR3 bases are TGTGCCAGCAGCGTAGAGGCGGGGCAGCAGTTCTTC. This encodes CASSVEAGQQFF.

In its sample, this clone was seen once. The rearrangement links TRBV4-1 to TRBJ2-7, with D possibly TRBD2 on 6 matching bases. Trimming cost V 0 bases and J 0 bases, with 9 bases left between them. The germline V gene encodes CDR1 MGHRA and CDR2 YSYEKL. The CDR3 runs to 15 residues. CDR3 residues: CASSQEGRSSYEQYF. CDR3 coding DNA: TGCGCCAGCAGCCAAGAGGGGAGGAGCTCCTACGAGCAGTACTTC.

CDR3 sequence: CASSNRGPPYEQYF. The CDR3, as DNA: TGTGCCAGCAGTAACAGGGGTCCCCCCTACGAGCAGTACTTC. The chain employs TRBV27 and TRBJ2-7; TRBD1 agrees at 7 bases. CDR3 length: 14 residues. Trimming cost V 5 bases and J 2 bases; bases outside gene matches: 6. CDR1 and CDR2 (germline): MNHEY, SMNVEV (reference sequence).

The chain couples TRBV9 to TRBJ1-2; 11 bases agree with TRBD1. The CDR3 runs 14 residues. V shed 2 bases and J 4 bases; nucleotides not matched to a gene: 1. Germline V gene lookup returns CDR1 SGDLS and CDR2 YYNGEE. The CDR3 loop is CASSVGTGGYGYTF. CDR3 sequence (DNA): TGTGCCAGCAGCGTTGGGACAGGGGGCTATGGCTACACCTTC.

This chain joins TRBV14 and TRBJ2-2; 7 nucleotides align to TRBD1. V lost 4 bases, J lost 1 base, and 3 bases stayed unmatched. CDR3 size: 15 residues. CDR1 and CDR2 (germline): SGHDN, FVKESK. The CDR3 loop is CASSRDRLNTGELFF. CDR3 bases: TGTGCCAGCAGCCGGGACAGACTGAACACCGGGGAGCTGTTTTTT.

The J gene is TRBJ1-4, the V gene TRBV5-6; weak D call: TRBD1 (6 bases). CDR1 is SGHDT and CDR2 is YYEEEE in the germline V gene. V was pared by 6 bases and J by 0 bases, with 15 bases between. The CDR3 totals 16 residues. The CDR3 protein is CASTRDGTPTNEKLFF. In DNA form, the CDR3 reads TGTGCCAGCACACGAGATGGGACACCAACTAATGAAAAACTGTTTTTT.

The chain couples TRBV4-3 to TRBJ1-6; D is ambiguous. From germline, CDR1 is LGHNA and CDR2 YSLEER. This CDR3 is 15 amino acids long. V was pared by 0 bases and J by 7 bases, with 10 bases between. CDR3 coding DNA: TGCGCCAGCAGCCAAGATGGAGCCCTGAATTCACCCCTCCACTTT. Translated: CASSQDGALNSPLHF.

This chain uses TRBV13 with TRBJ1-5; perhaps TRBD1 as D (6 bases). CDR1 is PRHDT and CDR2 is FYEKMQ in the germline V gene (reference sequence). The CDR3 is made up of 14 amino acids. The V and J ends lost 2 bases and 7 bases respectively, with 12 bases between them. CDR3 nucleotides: TGTGCCAGCAGCTTACGGGGGGCAGGGCAGCCCCAGCATTTT. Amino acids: CASSLRGAGQPQHF.

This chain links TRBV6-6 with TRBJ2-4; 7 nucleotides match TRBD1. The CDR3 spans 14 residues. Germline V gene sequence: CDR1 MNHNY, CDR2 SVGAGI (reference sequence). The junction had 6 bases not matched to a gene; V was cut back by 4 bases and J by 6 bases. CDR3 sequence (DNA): TGTGCCAGCAGTTCCGGACAGGTATTAAACATTCAGTACTTC. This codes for CASSSGQVLNIQYF.

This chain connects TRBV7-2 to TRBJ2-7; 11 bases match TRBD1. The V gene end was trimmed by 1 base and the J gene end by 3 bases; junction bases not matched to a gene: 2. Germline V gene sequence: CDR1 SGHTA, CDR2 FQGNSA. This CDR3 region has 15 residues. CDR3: CASSLVGTGGYEQYF. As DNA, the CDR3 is TGTGCCAGCAGCTTAGTCGGGACAGGGGGCTACGAGCAGTACTTC.

The CDR3, as DNA: TGTGCCAGCAGTTTCCGGGACAGGTGGAACACTGAAGCTTTCTTT. Residues: CASSFRDRWNTEAFF. The rearrangement uses TRBV28 and TRBJ1-1; 8 bases agree with TRBD1. The CDR3 runs 15 residues. Germline V gene sequence: CDR1 MDHEN, CDR2 SYDVKM. With 3 bases clipped from V and 1 base from J, the junction kept 4 bases outside the gene matches.

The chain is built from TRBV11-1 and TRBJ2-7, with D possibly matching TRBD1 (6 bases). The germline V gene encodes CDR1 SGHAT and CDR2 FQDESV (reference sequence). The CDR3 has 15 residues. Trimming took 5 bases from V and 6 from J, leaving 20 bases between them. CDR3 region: CASSTRTAQVFEQYF. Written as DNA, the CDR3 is TGTGCCAGCAGCACGCGGACAGCCCAGGTCTTCGAGCAGTACTTC.

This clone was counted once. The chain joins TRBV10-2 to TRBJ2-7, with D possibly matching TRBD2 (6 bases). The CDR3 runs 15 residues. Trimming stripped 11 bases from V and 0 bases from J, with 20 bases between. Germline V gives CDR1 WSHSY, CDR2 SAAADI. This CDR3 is CAALSVASDSYEQYF. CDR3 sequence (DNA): TGCGCCGCTCTGAGTGTCGCTAGCGACTCCTACGAGCAGTACTTC.

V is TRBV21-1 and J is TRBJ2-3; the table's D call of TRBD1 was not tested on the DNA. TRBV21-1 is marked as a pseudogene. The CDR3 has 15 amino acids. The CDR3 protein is CAREEGAESTDTQYF. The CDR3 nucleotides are TGTGCCAGGGAGGAGGGGGCGGAAAGCACAGATACGCAGTATTTT.

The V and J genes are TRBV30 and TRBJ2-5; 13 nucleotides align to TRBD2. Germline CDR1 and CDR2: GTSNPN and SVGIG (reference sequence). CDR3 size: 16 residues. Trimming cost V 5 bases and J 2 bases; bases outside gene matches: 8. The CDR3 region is CAWGPVGLAGQETQYF. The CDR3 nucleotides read TGTGCCTGGGGACCTGTGGGACTAGCGGGGCAAGAGACCCAGTACTTC.

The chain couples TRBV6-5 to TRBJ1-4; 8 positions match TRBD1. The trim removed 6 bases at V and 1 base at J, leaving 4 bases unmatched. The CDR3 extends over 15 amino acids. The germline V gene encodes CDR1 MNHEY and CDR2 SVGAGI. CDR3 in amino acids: CASRLGQGTNEKLFF. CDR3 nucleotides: TGTGCCAGCAGACTCGGACAGGGAACTAATGAAAAACTGTTTTTT.